What follows are 31 T cell receptor beta chains derived from one specimen sequenced in a study of blood T cell repertoires in COVID-19. TCRdb keeps only in-frame clones here, not all; method: immunoSEQ multiplex PCR. The sample carries approximately 210,000 clones, approximately 81% recorded once. Sequences were obtained from PBMCs or T cells enriched from blood (not recorded which). These receptors originate from a woman aged 45-65 years with acute COVID-19.

This clone showed up just a few times. CDR3 residues: CASSAAGTPEGVNIQYF. The CDR3 nucleotides are TGTGCCAGCAGCGCCGCCGGGACCCCTGAGGGGGTAAACATTCAGTACTTC. The chain combines TRBV11-3 with TRBJ2-4; D perhaps matches TRBD1 (6 bases). V was clipped by 5 bases and J by 6 bases, with 23 bases between them. CDR3 size: 17 residues. From germline, CDR1 is SGHNT and CDR2 YENEEA.

The chain uses TRBV6-5 and TRBJ1-5; D possibly corresponds to TRBD1 (5 bases). Per germline, CDR1 MNHEY and CDR2 SVGAGI. V was shortened by 2 bases and J by 10 bases, with 15 bases between the two germline ends. CDR3 length equals 14 residues. The DNA for the CDR3 is TGTGCCAGCAGTTACCGGGGAGGGACCTTTCCCCAGCATTTT. Translating it yields CASSYRGGTFPQHF.

This clone was seen more than once but under ten times. J is TRBJ2-5 and V is TRBV9; D gene unclear. This CDR3 region has 13 residues. Germline V gene lookup returns CDR1 SGDLS and CDR2 YYNGEE. V was cut by 8 bases and J by 1 base, with 12 bases left in between. CDR3 amino acids: CASSRNGQETQYF. The CDR3 nucleotides read TGTGCCAGTTCCCGAAACGGCCAAGAGACCCAGTACTTC.

CDR3 region: CASSVDEGFGYTF. As DNA, the CDR3 is TGTGCCAGCAGCGTAGACGAGGGTTTTGGCTACACCTTC. This chain uses TRBV9 with TRBJ1-2; D not resolved. The CDR3 loop spans 13 amino acids. The V end lost 0 bases, the J end lost 7 bases, and 10 bases lay between the germline ends. The germline V gene encodes CDR1 SGDLS and CDR2 YYNGEE.

The chain recombines TRBV10-3 with TRBJ2-7; D is uncertain. Trimming left V 5 bases short and J 3 bases short, with 11 bases between. The germline gives CDR1 ENHRY, CDR2 SYGVKD. CDR3 length equals 13 residues. CDR3 region: CAISPTPSYEQYF. The CDR3 DNA sequence: TGTGCCATCAGTCCCACCCCTAGCTACGAGCAGTACTTC.

The CDR3 spells CSVVTLDADTQYF. The DNA of the CDR3 is TGCAGCGTTGTGACTCTTGACGCAGATACGCAGTATTTT. The V gene is TRBV29-1, the J gene TRBJ2-3; no reliable D call. Trimming removed 4 bases from V and 4 bases from J, with 12 bases in between. CDR1 is SQVTM and CDR2 is ANQGSEA in the germline V gene. This CDR3 is built from 13 residues.

The V call is TRBV7-9, the J call TRBJ1-2; D remains unclear. This CDR3 spans 15 amino acids. Per germline, CDR1 SEHNR and CDR2 FQNEAQ (reference sequence). V was clipped by 1 base and J by 6 bases, with 15 bases between them. As DNA, the CDR3 is TGTGCCAGCAGCTTAGTCGGACCAGAGGGCAATGGCTACACCTTC. Encoded protein: CASSLVGPEGNGYTF.

The chain uses TRBV19 and TRBJ1-2; 11 bases fit TRBD1. The CDR3 covers 14 residues. Germline V gives CDR1 LNHDA, CDR2 SQIVND (reference sequence). With V trimmed by 4 bases and J by 12 bases, 10 bases remained unmatched. The CDR3 is CASSTSPGQGVHTF. The CDR3 DNA sequence: TGTGCCAGTAGTACATCTCCGGGACAGGGGGTTCACACCTTC.

The rearrangement joins TRBV28 to TRBJ2-7, with D possibly matching TRBD1 (5 bases). In germline, CDR1 is MDHEN, CDR2 SYDVKM. V lost 1 base and J 0 bases, leaving 13 bases between the germline ends. The length of the CDR3 is 16 residues. The CDR3 loop is CASSLSSTGSSYEQYF. CDR3 coding DNA: TGTGCCAGCAGTTTATCCAGCACAGGTAGCTCCTACGAGCAGTACTTC.

The rearrangement uses TRBV11-2 and TRBJ2-7; D gene uncertain. V lost 5 bases, J lost 1 base, and 6 bases lay in between. The CDR3 totals 12 residues. Per germline, CDR1 SGHAT and CDR2 FQNNGV. The CDR3 DNA is TGTGCCAGCAGCGCCCTATCCTACGAGCAGTACTTC. Translated, it gives CASSALSYEQYF.

The rearrangement links TRBV5-1 to TRBJ2-4; 7 nucleotides align to TRBD2. CDR1 is SGHRS and CDR2 is YFSETQ in the germline V gene. The ends lost 0 bases at V and 5 bases at J; junction bases unmatched: 8. The CDR3 extends over 16 amino acids. CDR3 nucleotide sequence: TGCGCCAGCAGCTTGGCCGGTAGGGACTATCAAAACATTCAGTACTTC. It is translated as CASSLAGRDYQNIQYF.

The rearrangement joins TRBV19 to TRBJ2-3; D is possibly TRBD2 (6 bases). The CDR3 contains 17 residues. Germline V gene data show CDR1 as LNHDA and CDR2 as SQIVND (reference sequence). The V end was cut by 3 bases, the J end by 5 bases, with 21 bases between. In DNA, the CDR3 is TGTGCCAGTAGTATCGGGGGTCGTGCACCCGTGGGAGATACGCAGTATTTT. Translation: CASSIGGRAPVGDTQYF. Full variable domain (outside the CDR3, taken from reference TRBV19 and TRBJ2-3): DGGITQSPKYLFRKEGQNVTLSCEQNLNHDAMYWYRQDPGQGLRLIYYSQIVNDFQKGDIAEGYSVSREKKESFPLTVTSAQKNPTAFYLCASSIGGRAPVGDTQYFGPGTRLTVL.

The rearrangement uses TRBV4-3 and TRBJ2-2, with D possibly being TRBD1 (5 bases). The CDR3 has 18 residues. The V end lost 1 base, the J end lost 4 bases, and 19 bases lay between the germline ends. Germline V CDR1 and CDR2: LGHNA, YSLEER. The CDR3 is CASSQVAVGRWGTGELFF. For the CDR3, the DNA is TGCGCCAGCAGCCAAGTCGCTGTGGGGCGGTGGGGCACCGGGGAGCTGTTTTTT.

The chain has TRBV4-1 and TRBJ2-5, with 10 bases aligning to TRBD2. Germline V CDR1 and CDR2: MGHRA, YSYEKL. Trimming took 0 bases from V and 7 from J; bases not matched to a gene: 17. The CDR3 contains 19 residues. CDR3 amino acids: CASSQEWLVERGGQRTQYF. In DNA, the CDR3 is TGCGCCAGCAGCCAAGAATGGCTCGTGGAGCGGGGGGGGCAGAGGACCCAGTACTTC.

This rearrangement joins TRBV28 to TRBJ1-2, with 7 bases fitting TRBD1. CDR3 length equals 16 residues. V lost 5 bases, J lost 4 bases, and 13 bases stayed unmatched. The germline gives CDR1 MDHEN, CDR2 SYDVKM. In nucleotides, the CDR3 is TGTGCCAGCAGTCTCCCACAGGGGTCGTTGGGCTATGGCTACACCTTC. Translating it yields CASSLPQGSLGYGYTF.

The chain has TRBV2 and TRBJ1-2, with D perhaps TRBD1 (6 bases). The CDR3 is made up of 14 amino acids. V dropped 3 bases and J dropped 2 bases, with 10 bases sitting between them. Germline V gene sequence: CDR1 SNHLY, CDR2 FYNNEI. The CDR3 nucleotides read TGTGCCAGCAGTGATGGTGGGGGCAACTATGGCTACACCTTC. Encoded protein: CASSDGGGNYGYTF.

V usage is TRBV27 and J usage is TRBJ2-2; D perhaps matches TRBD2 (7 bases). CDR3 length: 16 amino acids. Germline V gene lookup returns CDR1 MNHEY and CDR2 SMNVEV (reference sequence). V was cut by 4 bases and J by 7 bases, with 19 bases left in between. Here the CDR3 DNA reads TGTGCCAGCAGTTCCCTGGGGGGGCAATTTGACGGGGAGCTGTTTTTT. Translated: CASSSLGGQFDGELFF.

The J gene is TRBJ1-4, the V gene TRBV10-3; 9 nucleotides match TRBD1. Germline V lookup: CDR1 ENHRY, CDR2 SYGVKD. CDR3 length: 14 residues. V lost 11 bases, J lost 1 base, and 5 bases stayed unmatched. The CDR3 DNA is TGTGCCTCCCGACAGGGGGAAACTAATGAAAAACTGTTTTTT. Translation: CASRQGETNEKLFF.

The rearrangement uses TRBV28 and TRBJ1-4; D possibly corresponds to TRBD1 (6 bases). This CDR3 is 14 amino acids long. The ends were cut back, 6 bases at V and 6 bases at J, with 14 bases in the middle. The germline gives CDR1 MDHEN, CDR2 SYDVKM. The CDR3 DNA follows: TGTGCCAGCAGCTCCGACAGGATCGATGAAAAACTGTTTTTT. The encoded protein is CASSSDRIDEKLFF.

The chain recombines TRBV30 with TRBJ1-5; the D is unclear. Trimming took off 2 bases at V and 2 bases at J, with 16 bases between the two ends. CDR1 is GTSNPN and CDR2 is SVGIG in the germline V gene (reference sequence). This CDR3 is 16 amino acids long. This CDR3 reads CAWSLPPGGGNQPQHF. In nucleotides, the CDR3 is TGTGCCTGGAGTCTCCCCCCAGGAGGTGGCAATCAGCCCCAGCATTTT.

The V call is TRBV29-1, the J call TRBJ1-1, with 8 bases aligning to TRBD1. Germline assignment: CDR1 SQVTM and CDR2 ANQGSEA. The CDR3 extends over 15 amino acids. V gave up 4 bases and J gave up 4 bases; unmatched junction bases: 11. The CDR3 bases are TGCAGCGTTGGAGCTAAACAGGGGGTGGGCACTGAAGCTTTCTTT. This gives the protein CSVGAKQGVGTEAFF.

This clone was observed a handful of times. The gene calls are TRBV19 and TRBJ2-7; TRBD2 agrees at 7 bases. Germline V CDR1 and CDR2: LNHDA, SQIVND (reference sequence). The CDR3 sequence is 14 residues long. V shed 7 bases and J 6 bases; nucleotides not matched to a gene: 12. CDR3 protein: CASTTGGTPREQYF. DNA for the CDR3: TGTGCCAGTACCACCGGGGGGACCCCCCGCGAGCAGTACTTC.

The gene calls are TRBV4-1 and TRBJ1-2, with 7 nucleotides matching TRBD1. Germline CDR1 MGHRA, CDR2 YSYEKL. With V trimmed by 2 bases and J by 4 bases, 7 bases remained unmatched. The CDR3 sequence is 15 residues long. CDR3 DNA sequence: TGCGCCAGCAGCCAATCTGCAGGGGGACGCTATGGCTACACCTTC. Translation: CASSQSAGGRYGYTF.

The rearrangement joins TRBV19 to TRBJ2-1; D might be TRBD2 (6 bases). V was pared by 6 bases and J by 6 bases, with 12 bases between. This CDR3 comprises 13 residues. CDR1 and CDR2 (germline): LNHDA, SQIVND (reference sequence). The DNA for the CDR3 is TGTGCCAGTAGAAGCGGGCTGAGCAATGAGCAGTTCTTC. Translation gives CASRSGLSNEQFF.

This clone was detected once. V is TRBV19 and J is TRBJ2-1, with 14 nucleotides matching TRBD2. The CDR3 spans 16 residues. Germline assignment: CDR1 LNHDA and CDR2 SQIVND (reference sequence). The trim removed 6 bases at V and 0 bases at J, leaving 1 base unmatched. CDR3 protein: CASRTSGGGSYNEQFF. The CDR3, as DNA: TGTGCCAGTAGGACTAGCGGGGGGGGCTCCTACAATGAGCAGTTCTTC.

The rearrangement joins TRBV28 to TRBJ2-2; 7 bases agree with TRBD1. Germline V gene lookup returns CDR1 MDHEN and CDR2 SYDVKM. J was trimmed by 8 bases and V by 8 bases; bases with no gene match: 5. The CDR3 is made up of 12 amino acids. CDR3 DNA: TGTGCCAGCCACAGACAGGGTGGGGAGCTGTTTTTT. Its translation: CASHRQGGELFF.

The chain uses TRBV5-1 and TRBJ1-2, with D possibly being TRBD1 (5 bases). The CDR3 runs to 16 residues. Trimming pared 0 bases from V and 4 bases from J, leaving 16 bases between. Germline V CDR1 and CDR2: SGHRS, YFSETQ. The CDR3 region has the DNA TGCGCCAGCAGCTTGGAAATCTTTGAGACAGTCTATGGCTACACCTTC. It translates to CASSLEIFETVYGYTF.

This rearrangement joins TRBV5-5 to TRBJ2-1; the D is unclear. Trimming took off 5 bases at V and 1 base at J, with 10 bases between the two ends. The germline CDR1 and CDR2 sequences are SGHKS and YYEKEE (reference sequence). CDR3 length: 14 residues. CDR3 residues: CASSRASSYNEQFF. In DNA form, the CDR3 reads TGTGCCAGCAGTCGAGCGTCATCCTACAATGAGCAGTTCTTC.

The rearrangement links TRBV6-4 to TRBJ1-4, with D perhaps matching TRBD1 (6 bases). V lost 6 bases, J lost 2 bases, and 13 bases lay in between. The CDR3 runs 15 residues. Per the germline V gene, CDR1 is MRHNA and CDR2 is SNTAGT. CDR3 sequence (DNA): TGTGCCAGCAGGAGGGCAGGGGCGACTAATGAAAAACTGTTTTTT. Its protein is CASRRAGATNEKLFF.

The V gene is TRBV3-1 (or the pseudogene TRBV3-2), the J gene TRBJ2-2; D possibly corresponds to TRBD2 (6 bases). The germline V gene encodes CDR1 LGHDT and CDR2 YNNKEL (reference sequence). Trimming took 5 bases from V and 1 from J, leaving 17 bases between them. There are 17 residues in the CDR3. CDR3 nucleotide sequence: TGTGCCAGCAGCTCAAGTTTAGGCGGGAAGAACACCGGGGAGCTGTTTTTT. Protein product: CASSSSLGGKNTGELFF.

The chain employs TRBV7-8 and TRBJ1-4, with a weak D call TRBD1 (5 bases). The ends were cut back, 7 bases at V and 5 bases at J, with 17 bases in the middle. CDR1 and CDR2 (germline): SGHVS, FQNEAQ. CDR3 length equals 15 residues. The CDR3 reads CASTPNRGKNEKLFF. CDR3 nucleotides: TGTGCCAGCACCCCCAATCGGGGGAAAAATGAAAAACTGTTTTTT.